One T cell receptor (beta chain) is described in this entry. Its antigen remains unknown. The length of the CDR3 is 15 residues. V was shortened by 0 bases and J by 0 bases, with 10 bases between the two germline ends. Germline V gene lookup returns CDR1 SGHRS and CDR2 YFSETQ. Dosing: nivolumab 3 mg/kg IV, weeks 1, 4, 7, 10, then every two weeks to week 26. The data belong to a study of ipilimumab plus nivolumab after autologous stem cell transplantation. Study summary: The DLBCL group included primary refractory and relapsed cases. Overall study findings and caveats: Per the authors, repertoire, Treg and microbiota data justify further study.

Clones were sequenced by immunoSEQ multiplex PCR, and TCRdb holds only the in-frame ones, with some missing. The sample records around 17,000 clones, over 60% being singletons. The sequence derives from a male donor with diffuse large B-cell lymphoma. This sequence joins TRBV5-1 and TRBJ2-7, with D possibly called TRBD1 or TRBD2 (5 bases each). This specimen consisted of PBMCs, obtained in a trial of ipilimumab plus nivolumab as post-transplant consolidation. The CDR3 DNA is TGCGCCAGCAGCTTGGACGGGGCGAGCTCCTACGAGCAGTACTTC. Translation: CASSLDGASSYEQYF.